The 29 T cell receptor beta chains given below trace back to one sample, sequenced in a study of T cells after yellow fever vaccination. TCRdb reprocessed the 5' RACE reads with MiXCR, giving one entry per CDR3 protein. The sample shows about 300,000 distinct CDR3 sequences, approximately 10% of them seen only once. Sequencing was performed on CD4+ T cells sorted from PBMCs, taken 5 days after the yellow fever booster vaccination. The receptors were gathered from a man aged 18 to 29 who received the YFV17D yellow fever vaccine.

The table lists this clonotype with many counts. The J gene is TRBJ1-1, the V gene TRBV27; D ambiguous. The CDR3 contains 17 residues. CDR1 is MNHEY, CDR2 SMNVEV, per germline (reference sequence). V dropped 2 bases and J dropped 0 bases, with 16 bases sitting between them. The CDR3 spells CASSLLGGEVMNTEAFF. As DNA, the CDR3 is TGTGCCAGCAGTTTACTTGGTGGGGAGGTGATGAACACTGAAGCTTTCTTT.

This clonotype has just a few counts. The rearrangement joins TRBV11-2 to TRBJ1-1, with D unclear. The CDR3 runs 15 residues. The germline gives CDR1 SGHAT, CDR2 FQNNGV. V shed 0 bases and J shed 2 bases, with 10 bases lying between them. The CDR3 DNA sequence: TGTGCCAGCAGCTTAGATCCCGCAGGAAACACTGAAGCTTTCTTT. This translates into CASSLDPAGNTEAFF.

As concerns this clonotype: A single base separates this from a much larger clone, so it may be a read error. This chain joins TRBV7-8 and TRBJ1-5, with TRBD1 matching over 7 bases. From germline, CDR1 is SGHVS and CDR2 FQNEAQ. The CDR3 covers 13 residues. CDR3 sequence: CASSQGVNQPEHF. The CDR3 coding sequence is TGTGCCAGCAGCCAGGGGGTTAATCAGCCCGAGCATTTT.

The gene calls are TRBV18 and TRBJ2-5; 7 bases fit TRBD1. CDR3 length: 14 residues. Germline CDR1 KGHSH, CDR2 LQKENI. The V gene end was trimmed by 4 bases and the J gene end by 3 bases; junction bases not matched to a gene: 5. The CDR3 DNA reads TGTGCCAGCTCACGACAAGGGGGCGAAGAGACCCAGTACTTC. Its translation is CASSRQGGEETQYF.

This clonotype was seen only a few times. CDR3 region: CASSPFGNSHTEAFF. The CDR3 coding sequence is TGTGCCAGCAGTCCCTTTGGGAATTCGCACACTGAAGCTTTCTTT. This chain links TRBV6-5 with TRBJ1-1; no clear D gene. CDR1 is MNHEY, CDR2 SVGAGI, per germline. The length of the CDR3 is 15 residues. V dropped 5 bases and J dropped 3 bases, with 16 bases sitting between them.

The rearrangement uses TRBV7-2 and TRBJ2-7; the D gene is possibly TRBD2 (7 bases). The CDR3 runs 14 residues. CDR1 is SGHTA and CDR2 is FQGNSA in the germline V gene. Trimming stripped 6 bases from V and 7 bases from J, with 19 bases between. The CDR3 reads CASSRDTRGVEQYF. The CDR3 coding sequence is TGTGCCAGCAGTAGGGACACCCGGGGGGTGGAGCAGTACTTC.

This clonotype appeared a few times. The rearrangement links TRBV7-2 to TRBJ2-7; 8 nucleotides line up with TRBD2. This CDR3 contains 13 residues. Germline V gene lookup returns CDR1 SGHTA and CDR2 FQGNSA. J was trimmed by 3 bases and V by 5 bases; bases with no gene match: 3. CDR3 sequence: CASSVTSGYEQYV. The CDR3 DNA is TGTGCCAGCAGCGTCACTAGCGGCTACGAGCAGTACGTC.

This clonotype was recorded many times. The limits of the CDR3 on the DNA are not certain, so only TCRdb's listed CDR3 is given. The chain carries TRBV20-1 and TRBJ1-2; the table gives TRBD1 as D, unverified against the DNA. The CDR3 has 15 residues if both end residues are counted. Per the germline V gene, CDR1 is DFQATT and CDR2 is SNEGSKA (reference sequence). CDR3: CSARDGRDSSSGYTF.

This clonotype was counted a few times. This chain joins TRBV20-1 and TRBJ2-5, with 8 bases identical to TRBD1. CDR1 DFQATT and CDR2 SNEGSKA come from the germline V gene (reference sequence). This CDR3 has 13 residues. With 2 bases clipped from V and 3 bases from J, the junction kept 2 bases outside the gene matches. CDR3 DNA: TGCAGTGCTAGACGGACAGGGAAAGAGACCCAGTACTTC. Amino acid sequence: CSARRTGKETQYF.

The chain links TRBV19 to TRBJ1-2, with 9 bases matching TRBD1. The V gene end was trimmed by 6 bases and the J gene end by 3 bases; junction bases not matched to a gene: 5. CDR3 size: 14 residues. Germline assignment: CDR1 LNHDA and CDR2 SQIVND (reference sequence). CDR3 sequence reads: CASRLGQGDYGYTF. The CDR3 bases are TGTGCCAGTAGACTGGGACAGGGTGACTATGGCTACACCTTC. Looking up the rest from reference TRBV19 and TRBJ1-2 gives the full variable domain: DGGITQSPKYLFRKEGQNVTLSCEQNLNHDAMYWYRQDPGQGLRLIYYSQIVNDFQKGDIAEGYSVSREKKESFPLTVTSAQKNPTAFYLCASRLGQGDYGYTFGSGTRLTVV.

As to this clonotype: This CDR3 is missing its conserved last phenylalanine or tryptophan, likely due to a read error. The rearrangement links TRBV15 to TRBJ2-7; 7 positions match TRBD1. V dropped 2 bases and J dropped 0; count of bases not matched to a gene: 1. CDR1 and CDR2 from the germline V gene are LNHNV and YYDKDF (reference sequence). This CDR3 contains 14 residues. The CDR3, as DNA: TGTGCCACCAGCAGATACAGGGGCTCCTACGAGCAGTACCTC. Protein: CATSRYRGSYEQYL.

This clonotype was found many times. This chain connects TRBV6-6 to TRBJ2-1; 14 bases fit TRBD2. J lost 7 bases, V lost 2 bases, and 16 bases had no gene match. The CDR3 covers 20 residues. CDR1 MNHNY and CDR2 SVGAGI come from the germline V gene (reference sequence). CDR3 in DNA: TGTGCCAGCAGTTACCCTACCAGACTAGCGGGGGGGAGCTCGGCGAATGAGCAGTTCTTC. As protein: CASSYPTRLAGGSSANEQFF.

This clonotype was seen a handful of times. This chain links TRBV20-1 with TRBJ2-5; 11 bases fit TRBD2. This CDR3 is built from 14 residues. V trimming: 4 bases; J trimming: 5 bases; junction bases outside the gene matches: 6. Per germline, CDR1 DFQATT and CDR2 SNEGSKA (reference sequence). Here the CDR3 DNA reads TGCAGTGCTACTCTAGCGGGGGGCCGGGAGACCCAGTACTTC. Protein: CSATLAGGRETQYF.

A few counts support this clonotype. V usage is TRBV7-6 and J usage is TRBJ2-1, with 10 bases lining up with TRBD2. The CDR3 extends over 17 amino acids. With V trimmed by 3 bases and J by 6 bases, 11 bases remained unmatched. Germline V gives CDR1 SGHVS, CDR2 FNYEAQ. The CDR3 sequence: CASSFALAGKRVNEQFF. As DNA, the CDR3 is TGTGCCAGCAGCTTCGCACTAGCGGGGAAAAGGGTCAATGAGCAGTTCTTC.

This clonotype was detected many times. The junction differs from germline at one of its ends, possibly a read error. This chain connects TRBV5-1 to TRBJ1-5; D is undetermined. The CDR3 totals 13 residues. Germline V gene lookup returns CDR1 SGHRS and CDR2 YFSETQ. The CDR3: CASSLDLNQPQHF. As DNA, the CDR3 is TGTGCCAGCAGCTTAGATTTAAATCAGCCCCAGCATTTT.

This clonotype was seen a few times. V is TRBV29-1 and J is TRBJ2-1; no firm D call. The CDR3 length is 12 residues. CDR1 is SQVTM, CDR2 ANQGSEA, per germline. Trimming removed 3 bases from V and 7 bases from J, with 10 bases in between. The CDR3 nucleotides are TGCAGCGTTGAGGCCGACCGTAATGAGCAGTTCTTC. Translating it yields CSVEADRNEQFF.

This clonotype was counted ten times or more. In DNA form, the CDR3 reads TGCGCCAGCAGCCAAGGTTCCGGGGTTGGTGGAAACACCATATATTTT. This gives the protein CASSQGSGVGGNTIYF. V gene TRBV4-3 combines with J gene TRBJ1-3, with D unclear. Germline values: CDR1 LGHNA, CDR2 YSLEER. CDR3 length equals 16 residues. Trimming stripped 1 base from V and 3 bases from J, with 13 bases between.

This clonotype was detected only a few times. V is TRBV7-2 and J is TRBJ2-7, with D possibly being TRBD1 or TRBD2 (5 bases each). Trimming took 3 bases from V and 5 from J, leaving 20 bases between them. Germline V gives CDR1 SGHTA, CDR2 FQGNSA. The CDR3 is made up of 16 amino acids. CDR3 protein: CASSFAGSTIRDEQYF. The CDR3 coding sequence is TGTGCCAGCAGCTTCGCAGGGAGCACCATACGGGACGAGCAGTACTTC.

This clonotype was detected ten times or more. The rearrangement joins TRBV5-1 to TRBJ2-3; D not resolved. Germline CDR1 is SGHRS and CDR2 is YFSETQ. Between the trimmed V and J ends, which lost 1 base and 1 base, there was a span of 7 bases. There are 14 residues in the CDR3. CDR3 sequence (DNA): TGCGCCAGCAGCTTGCGTGGAGGCACAGATACGCAGTATTTT. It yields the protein CASSLRGGTDTQYF. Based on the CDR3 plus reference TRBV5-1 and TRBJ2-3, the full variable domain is KAGVTQTPRYLIKTRGQQVTLSCSPISGHRSVSWYQQTPGQGLQFLFEYFSETQRNKGNFPGRFSGRQFSNSRSEMNVSTLELGDSALYLCASSLRGGTDTQYFGPGTRLTVL.

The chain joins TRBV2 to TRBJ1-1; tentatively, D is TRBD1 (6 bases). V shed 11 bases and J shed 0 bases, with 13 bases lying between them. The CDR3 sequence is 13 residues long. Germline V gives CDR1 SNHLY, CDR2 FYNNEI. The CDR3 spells CAGDTPLNTEAFF. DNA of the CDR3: TGTGCCGGGGACACTCCATTGAACACTGAAGCTTTCTTT.

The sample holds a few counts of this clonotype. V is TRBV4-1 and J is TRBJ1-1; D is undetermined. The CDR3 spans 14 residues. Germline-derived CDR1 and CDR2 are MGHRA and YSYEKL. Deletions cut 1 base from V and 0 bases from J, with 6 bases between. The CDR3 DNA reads TGCGCCAGCAGCCAAGGCATCTTGAACACTGAAGCTTTCTTT. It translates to CASSQGILNTEAFF.

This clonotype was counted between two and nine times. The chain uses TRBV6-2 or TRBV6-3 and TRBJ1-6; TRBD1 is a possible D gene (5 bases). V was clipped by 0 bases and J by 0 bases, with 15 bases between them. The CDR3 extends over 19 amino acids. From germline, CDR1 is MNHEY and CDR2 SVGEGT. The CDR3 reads CASSYSGTAGSSYNSPLHF. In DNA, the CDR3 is TGTGCCAGCAGTTACTCCGGGACGGCCGGGAGCTCCTATAATTCACCCCTCCACTTT.

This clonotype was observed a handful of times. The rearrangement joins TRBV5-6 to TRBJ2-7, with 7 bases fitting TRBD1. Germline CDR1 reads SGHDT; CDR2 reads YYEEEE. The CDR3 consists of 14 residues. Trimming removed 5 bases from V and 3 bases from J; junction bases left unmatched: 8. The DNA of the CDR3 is TGTGCCAGCAGTTCCACTGGGACAGACTACGAGCAGTACTTC. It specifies CASSSTGTDYEQYF.

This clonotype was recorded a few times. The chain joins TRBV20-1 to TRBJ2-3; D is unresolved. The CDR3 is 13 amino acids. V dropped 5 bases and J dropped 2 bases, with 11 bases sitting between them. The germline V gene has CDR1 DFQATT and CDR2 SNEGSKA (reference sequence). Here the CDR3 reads CSAVEVLTDTQYF. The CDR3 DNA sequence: TGCAGTGCTGTTGAGGTACTCACAGATACGCAGTATTTT.

This CDR3 is CASSPGYGQPQHF. The CDR3 region has the DNA TGTGCCAGCAGCCCCGGGTACGGCCAGCCCCAGCATTTT. The chain is built from TRBV7-2 and TRBJ1-5; no firm D call. This CDR3 has 13 residues. The germline V gene has CDR1 SGHTA and CDR2 FQGNSA. Trimming took 5 bases from V and 7 from J, leaving 12 bases between them.

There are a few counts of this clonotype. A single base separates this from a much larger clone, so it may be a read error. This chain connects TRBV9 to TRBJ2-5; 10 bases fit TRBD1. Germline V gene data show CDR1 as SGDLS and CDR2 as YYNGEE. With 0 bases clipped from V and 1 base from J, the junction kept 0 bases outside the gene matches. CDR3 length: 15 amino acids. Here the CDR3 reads CASSVGTGGQETQYF. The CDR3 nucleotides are TGTGCCAGCAGCGTAGGGACAGGGGGCCAAGAGACCCAGTACTTC.

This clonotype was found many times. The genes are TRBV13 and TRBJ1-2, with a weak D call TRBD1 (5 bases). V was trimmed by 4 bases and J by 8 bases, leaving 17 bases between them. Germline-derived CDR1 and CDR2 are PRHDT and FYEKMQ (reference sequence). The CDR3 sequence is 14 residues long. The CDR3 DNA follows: TGTGCCAGCAGCTACCGTACAGGCAGCCACGGCTACACCTTC. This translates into CASSYRTGSHGYTF.

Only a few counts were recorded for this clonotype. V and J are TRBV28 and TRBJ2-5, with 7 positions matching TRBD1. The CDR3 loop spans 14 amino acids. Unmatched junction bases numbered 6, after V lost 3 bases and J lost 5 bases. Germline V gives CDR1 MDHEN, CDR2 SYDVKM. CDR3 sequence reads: CASSLGQILETQYF. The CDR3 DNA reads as TGTGCCAGCAGTTTGGGACAGATACTCGAGACCCAGTACTTC.

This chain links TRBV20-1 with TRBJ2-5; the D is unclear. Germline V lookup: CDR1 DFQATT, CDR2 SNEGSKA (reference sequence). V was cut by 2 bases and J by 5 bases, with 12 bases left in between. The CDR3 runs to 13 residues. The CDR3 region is CSARQVSDETQYF. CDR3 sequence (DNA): TGCAGTGCTAGACAGGTTTCTGACGAGACCCAGTACTTC.